This T cell receptor beta chain was found in a study of blood T cell repertoires in COVID-19 (TCRdb year 2020). About the study as a whole: Collaborator samples came from the United States, Italy and Spain and covered acute and convalescent phases of COVID-19. Subjects who had been exposed to COVID-19, were actively infected with it, or had recovered from it provided the deeply sampled blood TCRbeta repertoires that made up the dataset. Where available, HLA class I and class II types were taken from metadata supplied by the sample provider and were not determined by assay-based typing. The repertoires were released in a freely available public database intended as a resource for research on the immune response to SARS-CoV-2. The samples were drawn from the first 160 participants of the ongoing ImmuneRACE study and from 1,254 subjects provided by 6 global collaborators. The material from the prospective study consisted of cDNA or gDNA derived from T cells, B-cell-depleted T cells, or PBMCs. A de-identified subject ID, COVID-19 status, age in years and sex were almost always included in the sample metadata. Study-level results and caveats: Clinical and demographic metadata were provided uncurated, with the amount varying by source and participant.

The immunoSEQ Assay, a bias-controlled multiplex PCR, was used to amplify TCRbeta CDR3 regions from genomic DNA. Turning to the authors' computational methods: The number of nucleated cells in each sample was estimated by amplification of reference gene primers within the assay. To quantify the absolute abundance of each unique TCRbeta CDR3 rearrangement, sequence reads were collapsed and filtered. For each sample, productive Simpson clonality was calculated by taking the square root of Simpson's diversity index across productive rearrangements. TCRdb holds this immuneACCESS table with in-frame rearrangements only. Some clones are missing; in checked studies, unresolved V genes explain under half, and the rest has no known cause. V and J calls plus clone size are reproduced from that table; the DNA served to infer D and trimming. For this sample there are 200,000 to 250,000 clones; roughly 88% appear just once. The ten most abundant clones make up approximately 3.7% of the sample.

Participants in the prospective study were aged about 18 to 95 years, lived in 20 to 25 United States geographic areas, and enrolled through a virtual design. In the prospective study, participants were assigned to cohorts based on the clinical history participants reported in a screening survey and a study questionnaire. Exposed participants had been in contact, within 2 weeks of entering the study, with a person who had a PCR-confirmed or clinician-diagnosed case of COVID-19. In the prospective study, whole blood, serum and a nasopharyngeal or oropharyngeal swab were collected from each participant by mobile phlebotomists. Participants in the prospective study had the option to provide additional blood draws and questionnaires over an approximately 2-month period. Before DNA extraction, blood samples from the prospective study were shipped at room temperature or frozen. For CDR1 and CDR2, the germline V gene lists SNHLY and FYNNEI. Counted from cysteine to phenylalanine, this CDR3 has 13 amino acids. The read is trimmed to its CDR3 DNA, 39 bases read in frame from base 1. Trimming takes 7 bases from V and 1 base from J, and the germline ends sit 11 bases apart.

As to this clone: What antigen it recognizes has not been identified. No base quality information exists; no much larger clone differs at one position.

Source material: PBMCs or T cells enriched from blood (not recorded which). This sequence uses TRBV2 and TRBJ2-7, with TRBD1 tentatively as D gene (6 bases match). The sequence derives from a woman aged 30 to 39 who had been exposed to COVID-19. Here the CDR3 is given as CASIATGSYEQYF. The nucleotide sequence reads as follows: TGTGCCAGCATAGCGACAGGTTCCTACGAGCAGTACTTC. When the CDR3 is completed using the reference TRBV2 and TRBJ2-7 genes on either side, the full variable domain is EPEVTQTPSHQVTQMGQEVILRCVPISNHLYFYWYRQILGQKVEFLVSFYNNEISEKSEIFDDQFSVERPDGSNFTLKIRSTKLEDSAMYFCASIATGSYEQYFGPGTRLTVT.